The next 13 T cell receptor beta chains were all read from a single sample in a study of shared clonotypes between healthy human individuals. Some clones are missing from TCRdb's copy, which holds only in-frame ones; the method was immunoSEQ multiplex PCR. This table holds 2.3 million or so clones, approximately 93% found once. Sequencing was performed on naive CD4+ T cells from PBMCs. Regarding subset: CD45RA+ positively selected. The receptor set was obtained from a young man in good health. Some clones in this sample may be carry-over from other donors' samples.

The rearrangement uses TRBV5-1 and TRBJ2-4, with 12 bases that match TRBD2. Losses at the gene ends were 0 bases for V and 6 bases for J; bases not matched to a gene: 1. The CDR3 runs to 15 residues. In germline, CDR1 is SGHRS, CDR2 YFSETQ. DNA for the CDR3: TGCGCCAGCAGCTTGGGGACTAGCGGGATAAACATTCAGTACTTC. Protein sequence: CASSLGTSGINIQYF.

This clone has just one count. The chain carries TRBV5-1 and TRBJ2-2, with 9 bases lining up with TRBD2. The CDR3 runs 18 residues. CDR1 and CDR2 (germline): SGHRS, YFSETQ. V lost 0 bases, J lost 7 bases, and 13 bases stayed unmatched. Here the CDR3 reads CASSLEVSREGLGGELFF. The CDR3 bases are TGCGCCAGCAGCTTGGAGGTGTCGCGGGAGGGCCTCGGCGGGGAGCTGTTTTTT.

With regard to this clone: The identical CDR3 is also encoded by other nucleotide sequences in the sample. In DNA, the CDR3 is TGTGCCAGCTCACCATTGGCATCCTCCTACGAGCAGTACTTC. Its translation: CASSPLASSYEQYF. This chain joins TRBV18 and TRBJ2-7; D is uncertain. Germline CDR1 reads KGHSH; CDR2 reads LQKENI. Between the trimmed V and J ends, which lost 2 bases and 0 bases, there was a span of 8 bases. This CDR3 spans 14 amino acids.

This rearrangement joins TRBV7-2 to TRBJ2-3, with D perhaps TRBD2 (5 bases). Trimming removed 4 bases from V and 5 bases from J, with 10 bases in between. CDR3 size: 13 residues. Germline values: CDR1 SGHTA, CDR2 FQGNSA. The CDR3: CASSSWTGDTQYF. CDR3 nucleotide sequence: TGTGCCAGCAGCTCATGGACTGGAGATACGCAGTATTTT.

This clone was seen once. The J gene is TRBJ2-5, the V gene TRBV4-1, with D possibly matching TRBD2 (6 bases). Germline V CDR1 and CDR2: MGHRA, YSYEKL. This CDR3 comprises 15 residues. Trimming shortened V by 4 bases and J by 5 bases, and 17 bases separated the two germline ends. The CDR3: CASSPVGAGKETQYF. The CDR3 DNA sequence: TGCGCCAGCAGCCCCGTTGGGGCGGGAAAGGAGACCCAGTACTTC.

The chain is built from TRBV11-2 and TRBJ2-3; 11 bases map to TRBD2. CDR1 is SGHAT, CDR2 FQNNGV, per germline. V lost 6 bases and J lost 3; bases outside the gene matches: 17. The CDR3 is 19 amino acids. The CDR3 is CASSSGRGTSGSVTDTQYF. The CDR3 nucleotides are TGTGCCAGCAGTTCGGGCCGCGGAACTAGCGGGAGCGTAACAGATACGCAGTATTTT.

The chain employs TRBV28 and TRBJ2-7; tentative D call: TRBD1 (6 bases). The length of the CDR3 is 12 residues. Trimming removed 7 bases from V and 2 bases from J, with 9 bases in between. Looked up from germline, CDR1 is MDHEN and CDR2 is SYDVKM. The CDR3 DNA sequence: TGTGCCAGCAACGGACAGACCTACGAGCAGTACTTC. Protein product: CASNGQTYEQYF. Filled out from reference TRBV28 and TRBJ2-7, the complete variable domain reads DVKVTQSSRYLVKRTGEKVFLECVQDMDHENMFWYRQDPGLGLRLIYFSYDVKMKEKGDIPEGYSVSREKKERFSLILESASTNQTSMYLCASNGQTYEQYFGPGTRLTVT.

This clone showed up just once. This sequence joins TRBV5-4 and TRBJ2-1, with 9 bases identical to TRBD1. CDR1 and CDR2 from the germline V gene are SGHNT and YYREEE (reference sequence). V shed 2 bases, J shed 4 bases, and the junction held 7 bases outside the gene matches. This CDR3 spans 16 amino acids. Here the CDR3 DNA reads TGTGCCAGCAGCTTATCTCCACAGGGGGCGTACAATGAGCAGTTCTTC. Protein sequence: CASSLSPQGAYNEQFF.

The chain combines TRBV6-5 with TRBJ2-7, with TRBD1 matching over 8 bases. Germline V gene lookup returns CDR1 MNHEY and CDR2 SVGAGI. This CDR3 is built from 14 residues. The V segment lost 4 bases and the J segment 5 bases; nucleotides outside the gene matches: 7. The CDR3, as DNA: TGTGCCAGCAGTTTTCGGACAGGGCACCACGAGCAGTACTTC. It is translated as CASSFRTGHHEQYF.

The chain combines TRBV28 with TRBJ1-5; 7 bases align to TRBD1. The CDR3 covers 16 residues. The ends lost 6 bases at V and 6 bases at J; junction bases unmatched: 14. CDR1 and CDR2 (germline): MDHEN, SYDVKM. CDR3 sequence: CASRPPGAGGLQPQHF. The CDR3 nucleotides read TGTGCCAGCAGACCCCCCGGGGCAGGGGGTCTTCAGCCCCAGCATTTT.

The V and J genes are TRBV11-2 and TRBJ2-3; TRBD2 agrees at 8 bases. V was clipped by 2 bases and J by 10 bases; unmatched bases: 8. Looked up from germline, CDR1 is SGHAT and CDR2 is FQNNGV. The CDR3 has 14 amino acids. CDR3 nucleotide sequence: TGTGCCAGCAGCTTAACTAGCGGAGCCCTCTCGCAGTATTTT. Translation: CASSLTSGALSQYF.

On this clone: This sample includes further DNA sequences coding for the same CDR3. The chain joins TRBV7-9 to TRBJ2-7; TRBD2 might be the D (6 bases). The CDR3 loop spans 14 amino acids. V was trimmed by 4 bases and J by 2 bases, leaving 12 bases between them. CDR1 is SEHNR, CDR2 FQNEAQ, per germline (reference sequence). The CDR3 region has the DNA TGTGCCAGCAGCTCAGGAACGGGAGCCTACGAGCAGTACTTC. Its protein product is CASSSGTGAYEQYF.

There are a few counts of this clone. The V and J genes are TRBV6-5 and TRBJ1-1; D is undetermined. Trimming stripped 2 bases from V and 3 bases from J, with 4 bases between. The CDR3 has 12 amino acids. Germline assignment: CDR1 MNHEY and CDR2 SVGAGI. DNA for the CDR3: TGTGCCAGCAGTTACGGGCACACTGAAGCTTTCTTT. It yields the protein CASSYGHTEAFF.